Sequencing of this T cell receptor (beta chain) was carried out in a study of cytomegalovirus exposure and HLA in healthy donors. At the level of the study: The early release's HLA-typed donors yielded 78 million or so unique TCRs. Study observations and caveats: In a later analysis, most CMV-associated TCR beta chains appeared HLA-restricted.

As for this clone: Its specificity is not known.

Despite likely unrecorded immune exposures, the donors were nominally healthy at the time of sampling. It was with 60 Vbeta and 13 Jbeta primers that the PCR ran. Data came from immunoSEQ multiplex PCR; TCRdb stores just in-frame clones and leaves some out. There are around 53,000 clones in the sample, with less than 15% held by the top ten. The junction had 8 bases not matched to a gene; V was cut back by 0 bases and J by 1 base. Germline assignment: CDR1 KGHSH and CDR2 LQKENI. There are 18 residues in the CDR3. The sequence derives from a woman in her twenties or thirties in good health and CMV-seropositive. Sequenced input: PBMCs. This sequence joins TRBV18 and TRBJ2-1, with TRBD2 matching over 8 bases. The CDR3: CASSPPLGGGSSYNEQFF. The CDR3 region has the DNA TGTGCCAGCTCACCACCTCTTGGCGGGGGGTCATCCTACAATGAGCAGTTCTTC.